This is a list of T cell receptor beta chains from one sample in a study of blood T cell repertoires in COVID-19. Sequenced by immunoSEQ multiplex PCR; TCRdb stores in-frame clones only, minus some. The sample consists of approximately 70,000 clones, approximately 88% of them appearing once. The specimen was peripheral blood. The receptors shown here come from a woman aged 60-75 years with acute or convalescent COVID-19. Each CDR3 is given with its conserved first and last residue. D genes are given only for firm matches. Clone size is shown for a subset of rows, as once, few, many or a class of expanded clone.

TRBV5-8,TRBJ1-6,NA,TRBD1,CASSLPPRGTANSPLHF,TGTGCCAGCAGCCTCCCACCCAGGGGGACGGCTAATTCACCCCTCCACTTT
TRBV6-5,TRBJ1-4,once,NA,CASSQGPADEKLFF,TGTGCCAGCAGCCAGGGGCCGGCGGATGAAAAACTGTTTTTT
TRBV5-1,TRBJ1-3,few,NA,CASSSGDVGNTIYF,TGCGCCAGCAGCTCGGGGGACGTGGGAAACACCATATATTTT
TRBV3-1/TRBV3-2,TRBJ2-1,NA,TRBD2,CASSRGGSYNEQFF,TGTGCCAGCAGCCGGGGGGGTTCCTACAATGAGCAGTTCTTC
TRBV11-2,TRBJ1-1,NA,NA,CASSLGTPTEAFF,TGTGCCAGCAGCTTGGGGACTCCCACTGAAGCTTTCTTT
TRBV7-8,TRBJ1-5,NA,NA,CASSLNRFLPGGPQHF,TGTGCCAGCAGCTTGAACCGGTTTCTCCCAGGAGGGCCCCAGCATTTT
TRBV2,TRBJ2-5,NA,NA,CASGAGWFETQYF,TGTGCCTCCGGTGCGGGGTGGTTCGAGACCCAGTACTTC
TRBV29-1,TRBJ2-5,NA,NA,CSVVIQTQETQYF,TGCAGCGTTGTAATACAGACGCAAGAGACCCAGTACTTC
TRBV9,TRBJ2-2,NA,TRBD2,CASSAPSGRDGTGELFF,TGTGCCAGCAGCGCCCCGAGCGGGAGAGATGGCACCGGGGAGCTGTTTTTT
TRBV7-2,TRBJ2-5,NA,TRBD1,CASTGTGAGETQYF,TGTGCCAGCACCGGAACAGGGGCAGGGGAGACCCAGTACTTC
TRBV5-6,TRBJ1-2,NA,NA,CASSLESGPYGYTF,TGTGCCAGCAGCTTGGAGAGCGGCCCCTATGGCTACACCTTC
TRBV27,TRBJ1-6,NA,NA,CASSSGYNSPLHF,TGTGCCAGCAGTTCCGGGTATAATTCACCCCTCCACTTT
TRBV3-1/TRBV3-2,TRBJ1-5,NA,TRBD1,CASSQDYPGQGAGQPQHF,TGTGCCAGCAGCCAAGATTATCCGGGACAGGGGGCCGGTCAGCCCCAGCATTTT
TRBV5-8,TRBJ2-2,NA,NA,CASRQTGTGELFF,TGTGCCAGCAGGCAGACAGGCACCGGGGAGCTGTTTTTT
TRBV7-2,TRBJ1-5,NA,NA,CASSLRGTSSQPQHF,TGTGCCAGCAGCCTACGGGGAACTTCAAGTCAGCCCCAGCATTTT
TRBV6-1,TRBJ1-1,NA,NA,CASSEGGENTEAFF,TGTGCCAGCAGTGAAGGGGGGGAGAACACTGAAGCTTTCTTT
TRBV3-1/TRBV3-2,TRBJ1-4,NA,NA,CASSRRPTGSTNEKLFF,TGTGCCAGCAGCCGACGCCCCACAGGGTCGACTAATGAAAAACTGTTTTTT